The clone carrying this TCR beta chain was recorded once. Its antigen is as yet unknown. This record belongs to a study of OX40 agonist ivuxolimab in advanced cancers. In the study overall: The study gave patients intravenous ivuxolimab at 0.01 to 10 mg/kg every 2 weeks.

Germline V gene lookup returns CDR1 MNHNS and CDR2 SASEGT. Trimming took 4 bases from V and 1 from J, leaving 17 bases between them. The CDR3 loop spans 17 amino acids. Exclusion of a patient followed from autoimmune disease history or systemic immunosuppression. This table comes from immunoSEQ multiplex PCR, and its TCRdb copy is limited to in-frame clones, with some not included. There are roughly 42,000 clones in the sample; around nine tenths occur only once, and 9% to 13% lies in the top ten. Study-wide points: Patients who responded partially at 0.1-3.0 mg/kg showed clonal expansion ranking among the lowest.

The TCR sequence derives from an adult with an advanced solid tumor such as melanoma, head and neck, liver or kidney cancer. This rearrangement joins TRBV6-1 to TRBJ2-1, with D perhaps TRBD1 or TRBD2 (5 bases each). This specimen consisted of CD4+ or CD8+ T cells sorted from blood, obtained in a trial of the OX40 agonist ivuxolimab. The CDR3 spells CASSGDRDWGSYNEQFF. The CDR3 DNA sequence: TGTGCCAGCAGTGGCGACAGAGATTGGGGGTCCTACAATGAGCAGTTCTTC.